This T cell receptor (beta chain) was recorded in a study of patients and donors after allogeneic stem cell transplantation. The germline V gene has CDR1 SGHTA and CDR2 FQGNSA. The ends were cut back, 0 bases at V and 3 bases at J, with 9 bases in the middle. The CDR3 has 15 amino acids. This clonotype has just a few counts. TCRdb processed the RT-PCR reads anew with MiXCR; each CDR3 protein has one entry. The table includes around 150,000 distinct CDR3 sequences, approximately 37% detected once. Sequencing was performed on blood, either unsorted or a sorted T cell fraction (not recorded which). V is TRBV7-2 and J is TRBJ1-5; no clear D. The origin of this receptor is a human donor who was either an allogeneic HSCT recipient or a stem cell or donor lymphocyte infusion donor (not recorded which). It is not recorded whose cells these are; they may come from a transplant donor. CDR3 residues: CASSLAGLHNQPQHF. The CDR3 region has the DNA TGTGCCAGCAGCTTAGCCGGACTCCACAATCAGCCCCAGCATTTT.